This T cell receptor (beta chain) comes out of a study of shared clonotypes between healthy human individuals. Study-wide points: Generation probability values for non-shared clonotypes were lower than those for clonotypes shared by all four donors. Sorted-subset sequencing was shown by rarefaction to be incomplete despite large depth.

Produced via immunoSEQ multiplex PCR; TCRdb's table is partial and in-frame only. The data contain over 400,000 clones, roughly 95% of them singletons. Turning to this clone: Its specificity is not known.

CDR1 and CDR2 from the germline V gene are SEHNR and FQNEAQ (reference sequence). V shed 7 bases and J shed 4 bases, with 25 bases lying between them. CDR3 length: 17 amino acids. The gene calls are TRBV7-9 and TRBJ1-1, with a tentative D call TRBD1 (6 bases). The sample taken for sequencing was naive CD4+ T cells sorted from blood. Subset defined: CD45RA+ positively selected. This receptor was identified in a woman between 25 and 40 years old in good health. DNA of the CDR3: TGTGCCAGCATCTACCCCGGGCGGGGGACAAGGGGCACTGAAGCTTTCTTT. It yields the protein CASIYPGRGTRGTEAFF.